The 15 T cell receptor beta chains reported below all come from one sample, sequenced in a study of molecular identifiers for immune sequencing clone quantification. TCRdb re-called the PCR reads with MiXCR, one entry per CDR3 protein. The sample includes 40,000 to 45,000 distinct CDR3 sequences, nearly 25% of them seen just once. The specimen sequenced was naive CD8+ T cells from blood, with Jurkat cell RNA spiked in. Subset described: FACS-sorted CD8+CD4-CCR7+CD45RA+ naive T cells. The receptor source for this set is a human donor in good health. Some libraries in this study had Jurkat cell RNA spiked in.

This clonotype came up once. One base away lies a much larger clone, so this may be a sequencing read error. Lacking the conserved final phenylalanine or tryptophan, this CDR3 likely reflects a read error. The J gene is TRBJ2-1, the V gene TRBV14; TRBD2 matches at 8 bases. The V segment lost 1 base and the J segment 9 bases; nucleotides outside the gene matches: 2. The germline gives CDR1 SGHDN, CDR2 FVKESK. The CDR3 contains 13 residues. The CDR3 bases are TGTGCCAGCAGCCAAGTGGCGGGAGGTGAGCAGTTCCTC. It translates to CASSQVAGGEQFL.

The CDR3 DNA reads as TGCAGCGTCGCTGCGGACAGGAGCTCCTCTTTACCCCCCGGGGAGCTGTTTTTT. Translation: CSVAADRSSSLPPGELFF. The chain joins TRBV29-1 to TRBJ2-2; 7 bases fit TRBD1. V lost 6 bases, J lost 6 bases, and 22 bases stayed unmatched. Germline CDR1 and CDR2: SQVTM and ANQGSEA. The CDR3 has 18 residues.

This clonotype was seen many times. The chain couples TRBV29-1 to TRBJ2-1; D is possibly TRBD1 or TRBD2 (6 bases each). The germline V gene has CDR1 SQVTM and CDR2 ANQGSEA. The CDR3 runs 12 residues. V was clipped by 4 bases and J by 5 bases, with 9 bases between them. Here the CDR3 DNA reads TGCAGCGTTGTAGGGGGGAACAATGAGCAGTTCTTC. Protein: CSVVGGNNEQFF.

The DNA of the CDR3 is TGCAGCGCCGTTATCGGGACGGGAACCAGGGAGCTGTTTTTT. This translates into CSAVIGTGTRELFF. The V and J genes are TRBV29-1 and TRBJ2-2; D is tentatively TRBD1 or TRBD2 (5 bases each). Germline assignment: CDR1 SQVTM and CDR2 ANQGSEA. Trimming took off 7 bases at V and 9 bases at J, with 21 bases between the two ends. There are 14 residues in the CDR3.

This clonotype turned up a few times. At one boundary the junction diverges from the germline segment, which might be a read error. This chain links TRBV10-1 with TRBJ1-3; no definite D call. The CDR3 covers 12 residues. Germline V gene data show CDR1 as WNHNN and CDR2 as SYGVQD (reference sequence). In DNA form, the CDR3 reads TGTGCCAGCATGGGGTTTGGAAATACGCTCTATTTT. It encodes CASMGFGNTLYF.

This clonotype was seen ten or more times. V gene TRBV20-1 combines with J gene TRBJ2-1; 7 bases line up with TRBD2. The CDR3 loop spans 15 amino acids. Germline values: CDR1 DFQATT, CDR2 SNEGSKA (reference sequence). Trimming took 5 bases from V and 0 from J; bases not matched to a gene: 7. Here the CDR3 reads CSAPERGFSYNEQFF. DNA of the CDR3: TGCAGTGCTCCCGAGCGGGGCTTCTCCTACAATGAGCAGTTCTTC.

This clonotype was seen repeatedly, ten times or more. The chain combines TRBV25-1 with TRBJ2-7; the D call may be TRBD1 or TRBD2 (5 bases each). The ends were cut back, 10 bases at V and 4 bases at J, with 14 bases in the middle. There are 12 residues in the CDR3. From germline, CDR1 is MGHDK and CDR2 SYGVNS. For the CDR3, the DNA is TGTGCCACGGGACCAAACCGGTACGAGCAGTACTTC. Protein product: CATGPNRYEQYF.

This clonotype has a count of ten or more. The chain carries TRBV4-1 and TRBJ2-7, with D perhaps TRBD2 (6 bases). V gave up 4 bases and J gave up 4 bases, with 17 bases separating them. This CDR3 is built from 15 residues. CDR1 is MGHRA and CDR2 is YSYEKL in the germline V gene. For the CDR3, the DNA is TGCGCCAGCAGCCTGGCGGCACCGGGGAGGTACGAGCAGTACTTC. It encodes CASSLAAPGRYEQYF.

This chain links TRBV4-3 with TRBJ2-7, with a tentative D call TRBD2 (6 bases). CDR1 is LGHNA, CDR2 YSLEER, per germline. This CDR3 has 15 amino acids. Trimming left V 8 bases short and J 2 bases short, with 19 bases between. The CDR3 protein is CASQDSGTSTYEQYF. CDR3 bases: TGCGCCAGCCAAGATTCGGGGACTTCCACCTACGAGCAGTACTTC.

This clonotype was counted many times. The genes are TRBV10-1 and TRBJ2-3, with 14 bases aligning to TRBD2. Germline V gene lookup returns CDR1 WNHNN and CDR2 SYGVQD (reference sequence). V shed 3 bases and J 0 bases; nucleotides not matched to a gene: 2. The length of the CDR3 is 17 residues. CDR3 DNA sequence: TGCGCCAGCAGTGACGGGACTAGCGGGGGAAGCACAGATACGCAGTATTTT. It specifies CASSDGTSGGSTDTQYF.

Remarks on this clonotype: The conserved phenylalanine or tryptophan is not found at the CDR3 terminus, so this likely reflects a read error. V gene TRBV11-2 combines with J gene TRBJ2-1; TRBD1 matches at 7 bases. Per the germline V gene, CDR1 is SGHAT and CDR2 is FQNNGV. J gave up 4 bases and V 4 bases, and 22 bases lay outside the gene matches. This CDR3 spans 20 amino acids. For the CDR3, the DNA is TGTGCCAGCAGCTCTAGCCCCGGGACAGATACGGGGAGAGGGTACAATGAGCAGTTCCTC. It encodes CASSSSPGTDTGRGYNEQFL.

The chain has TRBV20-1 and TRBJ2-7; tentatively, D is TRBD2 (7 bases). The CDR3 loop spans 16 amino acids. Trimming took 3 bases from V and 0 from J, leaving 18 bases between them. Per the germline V gene, CDR1 is DFQATT and CDR2 is SNEGSKA (reference sequence). CDR3 amino acids: CSARLGGRESSYEQYF. In DNA, the CDR3 is TGCAGTGCTAGGCTCGGGGGGCGAGAAAGCTCCTACGAGCAGTACTTC.

In its sample, this clonotype was seen many times. The chain employs TRBV6-6 and TRBJ2-3, with TRBD1 matching over 9 bases. The trim removed 6 bases at V and 1 base at J, leaving 11 bases unmatched. CDR3 length: 17 amino acids. Germline CDR1 and CDR2: MNHNY and SVGAGI (reference sequence). The CDR3 sequence: CASSSLPGTGRTDTQYF. In nucleotides, the CDR3 is TGTGCCAGCAGCTCACTTCCCGGGACAGGGCGCACAGATACGCAGTATTTT.

This clonotype has more than one count but fewer than ten. CDR3 residues: CASSPIAGEQYF. In DNA form, the CDR3 reads TGTGCCAGCAGCCCAATCGCGGGGGAGCAGTACTTC. The J gene is TRBJ2-7, the V gene TRBV7-6, with D tentatively TRBD2 (6 bases). Trimming shortened V by 5 bases and J by 7 bases, and 12 bases separated the two germline ends. There are 12 residues in the CDR3. Germline lookup yields CDR1 SGHVS and CDR2 FNYEAQ.

This clonotype turned up a few times. The junction differs from germline at one of its ends, possibly a read error. CDR3 loop: CAGSYTRDRVDTEAFF. The CDR3 coding sequence is TGTGCCGGCAGTTACACCCGGGACAGGGTAGACACTGAAGCTTTCTTT. The V gene is TRBV6-6, the J gene TRBJ1-1, with TRBD1 matching over 9 bases. The germline V gene has CDR1 MNHNY and CDR2 SVGAGI (reference sequence). This CDR3 is 16 amino acids long.